This TCR beta chain appears in the sequencing data of a study of cytomegalovirus exposure and HLA in healthy donors. General study findings and limits: In an earlier analysis, about 87% or about 30%: the productive usage of most TCR beta V segments. A reported reduction in N-insertions relative to the approximately 670-donor mean was seen in an Asian-associated ancestry cluster in a later analysis. Analyzed later, most CMV-associated TCR beta chains appeared HLA-restricted.

Donors were ostensibly healthy at sampling, although undocumented immune exposures were probable. The PCR ran on 60 Vbeta and 13 Jbeta primers. TCRdb keeps only in-frame clones here, not all; method: immunoSEQ multiplex PCR. The table lists approximately 190,000 clones, over 70% of them singletons, with 3.8% in the top ten. Details on this clone: Its antigen remains unknown.

Sample: PBMCs. This receptor was obtained from a man aged 50 or older in good health and CMV-seronegative.

The CDR3 DNA follows: TGTGCCAGTAGCTTCAGGGGAAGTAGCTATGGCTACACCTTC. This encodes CASSFRGSSYGYTF. The chain carries TRBV19 and TRBJ1-2, with D possibly being TRBD1 (6 bases). Germline V CDR1 and CDR2: LNHDA, SQIVND (reference sequence). The CDR3 runs to 14 residues. Trimming cost V 6 bases and J 4 bases, with 15 bases left between them.